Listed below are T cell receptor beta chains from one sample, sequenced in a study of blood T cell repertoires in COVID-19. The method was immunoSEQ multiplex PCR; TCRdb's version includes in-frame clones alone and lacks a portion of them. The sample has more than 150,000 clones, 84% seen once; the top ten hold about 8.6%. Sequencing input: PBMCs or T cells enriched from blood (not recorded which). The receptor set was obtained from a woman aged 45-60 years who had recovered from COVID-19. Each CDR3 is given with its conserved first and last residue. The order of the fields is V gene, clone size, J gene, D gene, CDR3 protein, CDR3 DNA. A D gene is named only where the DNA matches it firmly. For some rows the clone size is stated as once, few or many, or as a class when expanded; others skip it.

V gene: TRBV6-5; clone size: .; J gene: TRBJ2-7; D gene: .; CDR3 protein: CASRDSGTPHYEQYF; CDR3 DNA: TGTGCCAGCAGAGATTCCGGGACACCTCATTACGAGCAGTACTTC
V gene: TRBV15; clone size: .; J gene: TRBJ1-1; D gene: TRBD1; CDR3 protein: CATSRGKQGWNTEAFF; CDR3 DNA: TGTGCCACCAGCAGGGGCAAACAGGGGTGGAACACTGAAGCTTTCTTT
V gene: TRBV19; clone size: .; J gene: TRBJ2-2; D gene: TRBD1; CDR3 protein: CASKQGVWTGELFF; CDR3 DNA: TGTGCCAGTAAACAGGGGGTATGGACCGGGGAGCTGTTTTTT
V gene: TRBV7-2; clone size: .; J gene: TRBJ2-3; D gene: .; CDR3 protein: CASSFGFSTDTQYF; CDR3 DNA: TGTGCCAGCAGCTTTGGCTTTAGCACAGATACGCAGTATTTT
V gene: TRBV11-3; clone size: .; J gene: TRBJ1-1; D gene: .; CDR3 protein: CASSHLGGRDTEAFF; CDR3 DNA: TGTGCCAGCAGCCACTTAGGGGGACGGGACACTGAAGCTTTCTTT
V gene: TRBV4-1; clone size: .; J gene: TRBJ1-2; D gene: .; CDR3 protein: CASSQGEGAAYGYTF; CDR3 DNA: TGCGCCAGCAGCCAGGGTGAAGGGGCGGCCTATGGCTACACCTTC
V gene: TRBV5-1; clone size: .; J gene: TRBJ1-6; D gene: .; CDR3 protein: CASSFEANSPLHF; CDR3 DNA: TGCGCCAGCAGCTTTGAAGCAAATTCACCCCTCCACTTT
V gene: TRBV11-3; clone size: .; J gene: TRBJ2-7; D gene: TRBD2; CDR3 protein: CASSFGFVAGASYEQYF; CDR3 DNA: TGTGCCAGCAGCTTCGGGTTCGTAGCGGGGGCCTCCTACGAGCAGTACTTC
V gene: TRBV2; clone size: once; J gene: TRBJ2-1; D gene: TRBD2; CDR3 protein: CASSESSGTSYNEQFF; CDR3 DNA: TGTGCCAGCAGTGAAAGCTCCGGGACTAGCTACAATGAGCAGTTCTTC
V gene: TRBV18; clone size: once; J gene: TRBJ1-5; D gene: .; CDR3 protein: CASSPPYSNQPQHF; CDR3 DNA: TGTGCCAGCTCACCCCCGTATAGCAATCAGCCCCAGCATTTT
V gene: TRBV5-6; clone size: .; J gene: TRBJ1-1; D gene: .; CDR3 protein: CASSFFQTGNTEAFF; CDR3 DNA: TGTGCCAGCAGCTTTTTCCAGACAGGGAACACTGAAGCTTTCTTT
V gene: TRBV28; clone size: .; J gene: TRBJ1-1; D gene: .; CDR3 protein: CATGGGYTEAFF; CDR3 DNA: TGTGCCACTGGGGGGGGGTACACTGAAGCTTTCTTT
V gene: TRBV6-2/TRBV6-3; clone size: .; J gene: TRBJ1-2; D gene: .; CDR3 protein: CASSYSQGGYTF; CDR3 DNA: TGTGCCAGCAGTTACAGTCAGGGCGGCTACACCTTC
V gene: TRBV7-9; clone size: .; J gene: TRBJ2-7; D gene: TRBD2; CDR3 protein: CASSSQGRGTSGGDDF; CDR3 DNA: TGTGCCAGCAGCTCACAGGGGAGGGGGACTAGCGGAGGGGACGACTTC
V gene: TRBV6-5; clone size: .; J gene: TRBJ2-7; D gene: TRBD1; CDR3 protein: CASSYAARGQGMEQYF; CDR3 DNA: TGTGCCAGCAGTTACGCCGCGAGGGGACAGGGCATGGAGCAGTACTTC
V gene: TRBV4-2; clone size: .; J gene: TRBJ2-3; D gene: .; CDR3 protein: CASSQDVGGGLRGTDTQYF; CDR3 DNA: TGTGCCAGCAGCCAAGATGTTGGCGGGGGCCTTAGGGGCACAGATACGCAGTATTTT
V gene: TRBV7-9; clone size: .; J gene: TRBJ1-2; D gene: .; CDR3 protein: CASSTGGNYGYTF; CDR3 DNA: TGTGCCAGCAGCACCGGGGGTAACTATGGCTACACCTTC
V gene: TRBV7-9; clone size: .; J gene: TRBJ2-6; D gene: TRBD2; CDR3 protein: CASSLRGLAGSGANVLTF; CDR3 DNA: TGTGCCAGCAGCCTACGCGGGTTAGCGGGATCCGGGGCCAACGTCCTGACTTTC
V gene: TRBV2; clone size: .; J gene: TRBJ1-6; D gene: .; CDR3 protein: CASPDSLNSPLHF; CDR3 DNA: TGTGCCAGCCCGGACAGCTTAAATTCACCCCTCCACTTT
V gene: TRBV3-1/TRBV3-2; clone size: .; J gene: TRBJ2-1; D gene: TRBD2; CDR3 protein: CASSPQQLAGGTFFSYNEQFF; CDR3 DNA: TGTGCCAGCTCACCGCAGCAACTAGCGGGAGGCACCTTTTTCTCCTACAATGAGCAGTTCTTC
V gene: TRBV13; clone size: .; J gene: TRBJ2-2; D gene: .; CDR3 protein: CASSFGGPTGELFF; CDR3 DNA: TGTGCCAGCAGCTTCGGCGGGCCCACCGGGGAGCTGTTTTTT
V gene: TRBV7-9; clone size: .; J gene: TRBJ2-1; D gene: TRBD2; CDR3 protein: CASSSRFTGSGGYNEQFF; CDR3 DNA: TGTGCCAGCAGCTCCCGGTTCACCGGTAGCGGGGGGTACAATGAGCAGTTCTTC
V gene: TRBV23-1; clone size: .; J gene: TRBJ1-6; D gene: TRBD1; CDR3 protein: CASSQGTGAAALHNSPLHF; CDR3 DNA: TGCGCCAGCAGTCAAGGGACAGGGGCCGCGGCCCTCCATAATTCACCCCTCCACTTT
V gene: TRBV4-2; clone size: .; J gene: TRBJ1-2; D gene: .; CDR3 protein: CASSQVVSSGGYTF; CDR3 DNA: TGTGCCAGCAGCCAAGTAGTGTCTTCTGGTGGCTACACCTTC
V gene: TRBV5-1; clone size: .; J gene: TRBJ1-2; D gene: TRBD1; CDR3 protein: CASSLGTGRAYGYTF; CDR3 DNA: TGCGCCAGCAGCTTGGGGACAGGGAGGGCCTATGGCTACACCTTC
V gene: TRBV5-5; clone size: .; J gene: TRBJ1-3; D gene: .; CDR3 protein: CASSLFDRGISGNTIYF; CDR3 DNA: TGTGCCAGCAGCTTGTTTGATCGAGGAATCTCTGGAAACACCATATATTTT
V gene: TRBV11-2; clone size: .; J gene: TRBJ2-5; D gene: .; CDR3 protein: CASSLGPEETQYF; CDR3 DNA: TGTGCCAGCAGCTTAGGGCCTGAAGAGACCCAGTACTTC
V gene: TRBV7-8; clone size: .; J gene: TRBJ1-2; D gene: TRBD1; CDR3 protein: CASSSGQGSYTF; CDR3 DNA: TGTGCCAGCAGCTCGGGACAGGGGAGCTACACCTTC
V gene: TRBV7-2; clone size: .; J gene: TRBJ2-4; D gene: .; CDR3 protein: CASSGEAKNIQYF; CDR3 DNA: TGTGCCAGCTCGGGAGAAGCCAAAAACATTCAGTACTTC
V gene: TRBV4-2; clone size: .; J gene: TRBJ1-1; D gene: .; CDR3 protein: CASSQVGGRGNTEAFF; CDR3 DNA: TGTGCCAGCAGCCAAGTGGGGGGACGGGGCAACACTGAAGCTTTCTTT
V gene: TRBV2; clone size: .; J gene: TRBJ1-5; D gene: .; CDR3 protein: CASSDRYNQPQHF; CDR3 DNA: TGTGCCAGCAGTGACAGGTACAATCAGCCCCAGCATTTT
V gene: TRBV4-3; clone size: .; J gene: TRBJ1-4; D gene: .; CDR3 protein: CASSQAGGPNEKLFF; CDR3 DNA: TGCGCCAGCAGCCAAGCCGGAGGTCCTAATGAAAAACTGTTTTTT
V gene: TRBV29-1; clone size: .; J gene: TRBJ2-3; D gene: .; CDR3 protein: CSVVSSASTDTQYF; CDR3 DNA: TGCAGCGTTGTAAGCTCTGCTTCCACAGATACGCAGTATTTT
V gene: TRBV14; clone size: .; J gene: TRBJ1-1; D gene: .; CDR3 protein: CASSRATGTPLYTEAFF; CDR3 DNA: TGTGCCAGCAGCCGAGCAACCGGGACACCTTTATACACTGAAGCTTTCTTT
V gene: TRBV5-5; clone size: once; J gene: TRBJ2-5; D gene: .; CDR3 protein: CASSPHETQYF; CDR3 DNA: TGTGCCAGCAGCCCACACGAGACCCAGTACTTC
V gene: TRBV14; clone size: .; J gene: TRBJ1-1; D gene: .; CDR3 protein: CASREVGGNTEAFF; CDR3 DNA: TGTGCCAGCCGAGAGGTAGGGGGGAACACTGAAGCTTTCTTT
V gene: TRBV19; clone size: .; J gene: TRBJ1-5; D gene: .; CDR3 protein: CASSTHSARTQPQHF; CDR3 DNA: TGTGCCAGTAGTACCCATAGTGCCCGTACTCAGCCCCAGCATTTT
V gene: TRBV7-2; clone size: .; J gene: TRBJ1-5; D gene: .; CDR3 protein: CASSYQDYSNQPQHF; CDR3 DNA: TGTGCCAGCAGCTATCAGGACTATAGCAATCAGCCCCAGCATTTT
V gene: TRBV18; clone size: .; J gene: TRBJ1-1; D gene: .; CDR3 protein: CASTSSTYEAFF; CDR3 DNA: TGTGCCAGCACCTCGTCGACATACGAAGCTTTCTTT
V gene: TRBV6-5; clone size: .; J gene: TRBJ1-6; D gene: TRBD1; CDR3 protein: CASSYSGQGESPLHF; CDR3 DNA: TGTGCCAGCAGTTACTCGGGGCAGGGGGAATCACCCCTCCACTTT
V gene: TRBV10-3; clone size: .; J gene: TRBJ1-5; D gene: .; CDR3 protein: CAISVEGSQPQHF; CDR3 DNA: TGTGCCATCAGTGTCGAGGGAAGTCAGCCCCAGCATTTT
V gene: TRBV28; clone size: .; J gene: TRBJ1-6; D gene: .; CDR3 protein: CASSLTGGRGDSPLHF; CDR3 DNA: TGTGCCAGCAGTTTAACGGGGGGGCGGGGAGATTCACCCCTCCACTTT
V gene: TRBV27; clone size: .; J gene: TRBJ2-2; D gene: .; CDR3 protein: CASSQGFNTGELFF; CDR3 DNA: TGTGCCAGCAGTCAGGGCTTTAACACCGGGGAGCTGTTTTTT
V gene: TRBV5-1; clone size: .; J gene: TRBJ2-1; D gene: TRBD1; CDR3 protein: CASSLTGDQFF; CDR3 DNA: TGCGCCAGCAGCCTGACAGGGGACCAGTTCTTC
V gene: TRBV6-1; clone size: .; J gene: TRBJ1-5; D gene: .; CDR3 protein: CASSDGNGVNQPQHF; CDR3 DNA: TGTGCCAGCAGTGATGGGAACGGGGTAAATCAGCCCCAGCATTTT
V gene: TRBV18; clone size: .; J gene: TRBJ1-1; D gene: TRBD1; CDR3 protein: CASSPTSMLDRVTEAFF; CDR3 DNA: TGTGCCAGCTCACCTACGTCGATGTTAGACAGGGTAACTGAAGCTTTCTTT
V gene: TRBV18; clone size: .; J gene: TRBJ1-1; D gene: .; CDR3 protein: CASSPSAGRGKGVNTEAFF; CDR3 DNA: TGTGCCAGCTCACCAAGCGCAGGGAGGGGTAAAGGGGTGAACACTGAAGCTTTCTTT
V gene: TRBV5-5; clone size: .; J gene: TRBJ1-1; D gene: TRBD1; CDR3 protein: CASSWQGGENTEAFF; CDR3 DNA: TGTGCCAGCAGCTGGCAGGGGGGCGAGAACACTGAAGCTTTCTTT
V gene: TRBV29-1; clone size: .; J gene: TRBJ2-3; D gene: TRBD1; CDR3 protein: CSGRDRGSDTQYF; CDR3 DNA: TGCAGCGGTAGGGACAGGGGATCAGATACGCAGTATTTT
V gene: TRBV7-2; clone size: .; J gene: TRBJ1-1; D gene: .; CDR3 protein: CASSPRNPTMNTEAFF; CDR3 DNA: TGTGCCAGCAGCCCGAGAAACCCGACAATGAACACTGAAGCTTTCTTT
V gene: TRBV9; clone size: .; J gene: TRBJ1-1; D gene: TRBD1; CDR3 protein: CASSSETGRNTEAFF; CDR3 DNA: TGTGCCAGCAGCTCCGAGACAGGGCGGAACACTGAAGCTTTCTTT
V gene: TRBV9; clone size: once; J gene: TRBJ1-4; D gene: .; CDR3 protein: CASSALTGKLFF; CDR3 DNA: TGTGCCAGCAGCGCCCTTACCGGGAAACTGTTTTTT
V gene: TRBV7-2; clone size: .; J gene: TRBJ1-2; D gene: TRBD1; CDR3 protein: CASSSIPGQGYGYTF; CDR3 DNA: TGTGCCAGCAGCTCGATACCGGGACAGGGGTATGGCTACACCTTC
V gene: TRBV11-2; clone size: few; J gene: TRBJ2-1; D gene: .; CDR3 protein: CASSAERYNEQFF; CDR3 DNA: TGTGCCAGCAGCGCAGAGCGATACAATGAGCAGTTCTTC
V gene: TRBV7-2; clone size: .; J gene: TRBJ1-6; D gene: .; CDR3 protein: CASSPRPDGSPLHF; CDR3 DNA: TGTGCCAGCAGCCCAAGGCCTGACGGGTCACCCCTCCACTTT